This entry features one T cell receptor (beta chain) sequence. This sample stems from a study of blood T cell repertoires in COVID-19. The CDR3 is made up of 13 amino acids. Germline CDR1 is ENHRY and CDR2 is SYGVKD. V lost 2 bases to trimming and J lost 3 bases, with 8 bases between them. Participant age was roughly 18 to 90 years, and participants resided in approximately 25 US areas. Clones were read by immunoSEQ multiplex PCR, and TCRdb kept only the in-frame ones, dropping some. The table shows around 500,000 clones, with 88% occurring only once. The specimen sequenced was PBMCs or T cells enriched from blood (not recorded which). The receptor was isolated from a woman aged 40 to 50 who had recovered from COVID-19. This chain joins TRBV10-3 and TRBJ2-7; maybe TRBD2 (5 bases). In nucleotides, the CDR3 is TGTGCCATCAGTGAGCGGGGATACTACGAGCAGTACTTC. This translates into CAISERGYYEQYF.